The entry that follows covers one TCR beta chain sequence. The junction and the germline gene differ at one end; a read error may be behind it. Looked up from germline, CDR1 is SGHKS and CDR2 is YYEKEE (reference sequence). The CDR3 runs 14 residues. In TCRdb, the 5' RACE reads were re-called with MiXCR into one record per CDR3 protein. The table includes some 62,000 distinct CDR3 sequences, around 30% detected once. The origin of this receptor is a female donor with breast cancer. The gene calls are TRBV5-5 and TRBJ2-7; tentatively, D is TRBD1 or TRBD2 (5 bases each). The sequencing sample was made of tumor-infiltrating naive CD4+ T cells sorted from the breast tumor. Subset denoted: naive CD4+ T cells, CD4+CD45RA+CD25-. DNA of the CDR3: TGTGCCAGCACCCTCTTCGGGACGACTTCCAGCGACATCTTC. Its protein product is CASTLFGTTSSDIF.